Included here is one T cell receptor (beta chain) sequence, with context. TCRdb used MiXCR to reprocess the 5' RACE reads, holding one entry per CDR3 protein. The repertoire consists of roughly 750,000 distinct CDR3 sequences, with around 20% occurring once and the leading ten covering roughly 4.3%. The sample originates from a study of identical twins. The length of the CDR3 is 11 residues. From germline, CDR1 is SQVTM and CDR2 ANQGSEA. These data were likewise used in another study, on T cells expressing NK-cell markers.

This receptor was identified in a woman younger than 30 in good health. The sequencing input was PBMCs. V is TRBV29-1 and J is TRBJ1-2; tentatively, D is TRBD1 (5 bases). The CDR3 bases are TGCATGGGACGGTTAGACTATGGCTACACCTTC. It is translated as CMGRLDYGYTF. Together with reference TRBV29-1 and TRBJ1-2, the CDR3 gives the full variable domain: SAVISQKPSRDICQRGTSLTIQCQVDSQVTMMFWYRQQPGQSLTLIATANQGSEATYESGFVIDKFPISRPNLTFSTLTVSNMSPEDSSIYLCMGRLDYGYTFGSGTRLTVV.